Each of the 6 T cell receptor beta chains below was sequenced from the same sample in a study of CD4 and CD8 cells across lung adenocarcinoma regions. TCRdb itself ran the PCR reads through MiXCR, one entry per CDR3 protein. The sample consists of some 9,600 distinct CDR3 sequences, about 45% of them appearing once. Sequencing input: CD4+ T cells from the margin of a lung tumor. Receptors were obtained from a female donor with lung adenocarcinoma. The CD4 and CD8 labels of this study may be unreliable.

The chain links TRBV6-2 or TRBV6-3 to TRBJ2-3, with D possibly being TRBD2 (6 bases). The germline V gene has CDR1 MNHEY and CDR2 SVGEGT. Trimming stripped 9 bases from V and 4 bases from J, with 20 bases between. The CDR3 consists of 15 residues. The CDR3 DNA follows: TGTGCCAGGAGGTACGTGGCGGGAAGCCCAGATACGCAGTATTTT. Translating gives CARRYVAGSPDTQYF.

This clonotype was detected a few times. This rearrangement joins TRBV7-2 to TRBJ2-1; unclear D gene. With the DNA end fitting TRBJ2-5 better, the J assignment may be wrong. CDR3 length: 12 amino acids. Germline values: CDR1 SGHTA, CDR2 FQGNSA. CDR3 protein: CASSFSRETQYF. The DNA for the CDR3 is TGTGCCAGCAGCTTTTCCCGCGAGACCCAGTACTTC.

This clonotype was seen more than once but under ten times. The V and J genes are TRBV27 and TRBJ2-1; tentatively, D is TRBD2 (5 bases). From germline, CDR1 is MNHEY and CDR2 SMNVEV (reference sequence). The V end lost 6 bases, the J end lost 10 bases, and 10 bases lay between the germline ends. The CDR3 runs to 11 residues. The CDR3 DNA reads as TGTGCCAGCAGACTAGTGAACGAGCAGTTCTTC. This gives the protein CASRLVNEQFF.

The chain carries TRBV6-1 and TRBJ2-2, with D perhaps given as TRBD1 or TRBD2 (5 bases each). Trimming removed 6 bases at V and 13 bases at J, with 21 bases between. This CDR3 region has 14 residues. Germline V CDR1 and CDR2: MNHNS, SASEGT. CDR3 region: CASRKVVSPGTLFF. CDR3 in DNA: TGTGCCAGCAGAAAGGTGGTGAGCCCAGGGACGCTGTTTTTT.

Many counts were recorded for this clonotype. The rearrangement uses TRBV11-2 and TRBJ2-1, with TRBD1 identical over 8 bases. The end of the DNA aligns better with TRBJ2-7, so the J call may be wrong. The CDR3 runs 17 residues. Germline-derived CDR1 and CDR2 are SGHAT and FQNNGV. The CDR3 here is CASSLSWAGGFSYEQYF. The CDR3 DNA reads TGTGCCAGCAGCTTAAGTTGGGCAGGGGGCTTCTCCTACGAGCAGTACTTC.

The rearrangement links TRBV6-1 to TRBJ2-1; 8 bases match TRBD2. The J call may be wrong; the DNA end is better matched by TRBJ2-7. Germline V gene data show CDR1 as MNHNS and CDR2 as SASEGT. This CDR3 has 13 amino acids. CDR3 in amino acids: CASRPGGVYEQYF. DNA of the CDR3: TGTGCCAGCAGGCCGGGAGGGGTCTACGAGCAGTACTTC.